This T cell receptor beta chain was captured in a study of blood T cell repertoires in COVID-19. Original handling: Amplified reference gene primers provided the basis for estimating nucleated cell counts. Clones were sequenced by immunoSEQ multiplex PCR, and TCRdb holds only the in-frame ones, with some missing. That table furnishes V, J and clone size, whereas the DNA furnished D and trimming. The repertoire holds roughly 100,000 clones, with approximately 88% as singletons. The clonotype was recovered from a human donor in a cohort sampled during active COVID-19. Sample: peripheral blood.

DNA for the CDR3: TGTGCCAGCAGCCCAGGCCCACCAGAGACCCAGTACTTC. Its protein product is CASSPGPPETQYF. The chain has TRBV7-9 and TRBJ2-5; D gene uncertain. V lost 5 bases and J 4 bases, leaving 11 bases between the germline ends. The length of the CDR3 is 13 residues. The germline V gene has CDR1 SEHNR and CDR2 FQNEAQ (reference sequence).